This T cell receptor (beta chain) was identified in a study of blood T cell repertoires in COVID-19. Whole-study context: Samples taken during acute and convalescent COVID-19 were collected in the United States, Italy and Spain. PBMCs, B-cell-depleted T cells, or T cells were the source of the cDNA or gDNA that made up the material.

As processed by the authors: Reference gene primer amplification in the assay estimated nucleated cell counts. Data came from immunoSEQ multiplex PCR; TCRdb stores just in-frame clones and leaves some out. V and J calls and clone size are as listed in that table; D and trimming were resolved from the DNA. Of tens of thousands of clones in the sample, roughly 78% are singletons; the top ten hold more than 4%. This CDR3 is built from 15 residues. Per germline, CDR1 MRHNA and CDR2 SNTAGT. V dropped 2 bases and J dropped 6; count of bases not matched to a gene: 4. J is TRBJ2-1 and V is TRBV6-4; 10 positions agree with TRBD2. The sample consisted of peripheral blood. This sequence was found in a woman aged 70 to 79 with acute or convalescent COVID-19. CDR3 nucleotide sequence: TGTGCCAGCAGTGACGGGAGCGGGGGGGCCAATGAGCAGTTCTTC. This codes for CASSDGSGGANEQFF.